The next 25 T cell receptor beta chains were all read from a single sample in a study of technical replicates of blood from a handful of donors (dated by TCRdb to about 2017). Preparation of the library involved the immunoSEQ multiplex PCR assay. Not all clones reach the TCRdb copy of this immuneACCESS table, which keeps in-frame sequences only. Checked studies attribute under half of the gap to unresolved V genes and leave the rest unexplained. The sample table contains about 62,000 clones; only one count was recorded for roughly 86% of them. In total, the top ten clones hold over 4.5% of the sample. Sequencing used PBMCs. The source is a human donor in good health. Some clones in this sample may be carry-over from other donors' samples.

The chain employs TRBV6-5 and TRBJ1-2; 7 bases agree with TRBD1. V lost 6 bases, J lost 7 bases, and 11 bases stayed unmatched. The CDR3 consists of 14 residues. The germline V gene has CDR1 MNHEY and CDR2 SVGAGI. CDR3 protein: CASSPLEGARGYTF. Written as DNA, the CDR3 is TGTGCCAGCAGCCCTCTAGAGGGGGCTCGTGGCTACACCTTC.

V is TRBV4-1 and J is TRBJ1-4; TRBD1 is a possible D gene (5 bases). V lost 2 bases and J lost 7, with 11 bases in between. From germline, CDR1 is MGHRA and CDR2 YSYEKL. This CDR3 has 14 amino acids. As DNA, the CDR3 is TGCGCCAGCAGCCAACAGGGTTTCGCTGAAAAACTGTTTTTT. This gives the protein CASSQQGFAEKLFF.

The rearrangement joins TRBV15 to TRBJ2-1; 11 nucleotides line up with TRBD2. V was clipped by 3 bases and J by 0 bases; unmatched bases: 4. The CDR3 runs to 17 residues. Germline V gene sequence: CDR1 LNHNV, CDR2 YYDKDF (reference sequence). Here the CDR3 DNA reads TGTGCCACCAGCAGGGGACTAGCGGTGAGCTCCTACAATGAGCAGTTCTTC. This codes for CATSRGLAVSSYNEQFF.

The chain couples TRBV5-1 to TRBJ1-1; TRBD1 matches 7 bases. The CDR3 is made up of 14 amino acids. The germline V gene encodes CDR1 SGHRS and CDR2 YFSETQ. J gave up 0 bases and V 4 bases, and 3 bases lay outside the gene matches. CDR3 DNA sequence: TGCGCCAGCAGCAGGGACAGCATGAACACTGAAGCTTTCTTT. This encodes CASSRDSMNTEAFF.

The V and J genes are TRBV10-3 and TRBJ1-2; TRBD1 agrees at 9 bases. The germline V gene has CDR1 ENHRY and CDR2 SYGVKD. CDR3 length: 15 amino acids. The ends lost 6 bases at V and 8 bases at J; junction bases unmatched: 13. CDR3 DNA: TGTGCCATCAGGACGGGACAGGGTGAGACATCCGGCTACACCTTC. Translating gives CAIRTGQGETSGYTF.

The chain is built from TRBV5-6 and TRBJ1-4, with TRBD1 matching over 7 bases. Trimming took 4 bases from V and 8 from J; bases not matched to a gene: 5. The CDR3 is 13 residues long. In germline, CDR1 is SGHDT, CDR2 YYEEEE. The CDR3 sequence is CASSDRVTEKLFF. DNA for the CDR3: TGTGCCAGCAGCGACAGGGTTACAGAAAAACTGTTTTTT.

This chain uses TRBV6-5 with TRBJ2-7; 9 bases agree with TRBD2. Trimming cost V 6 bases and J 2 bases; bases outside gene matches: 8. Germline V CDR1 and CDR2: MNHEY, SVGAGI. CDR3 length equals 15 residues. The CDR3 DNA follows: TGTGCCAGCAGCACCTCGGGCGGGGGGGCCTACGAGCAGTACTTC. Its translation is CASSTSGGGAYEQYF.

The chain is built from TRBV9 and TRBJ2-5; TRBD2 aligns across 11 bases. V was pared by 0 bases and J by 4 bases, with 8 bases of the junction left unmatched. The V gene's germline CDR1 is SGDLS and CDR2 YYNGEE. CDR3 length: 17 amino acids. The CDR3 coding sequence is TGTGCCAGCAGCGTAGGGTTTAGCGGGGGGGCGGGAGAGACCCAGTACTTC. Residues: CASSVGFSGGAGETQYF.

This chain connects TRBV27 to TRBJ2-1; TRBD2 agrees at 7 bases. Germline V gene sequence: CDR1 MNHEY, CDR2 SMNVEV (reference sequence). The ends lost 3 bases at V and 0 bases at J; junction bases unmatched: 8. This CDR3 contains 17 residues. The CDR3 loop reads CASSFRGLVVSYNEQFF. In nucleotides, the CDR3 is TGTGCCAGCAGTTTTCGAGGACTAGTAGTCTCCTACAATGAGCAGTTCTTC.

The gene calls are TRBV6-5 and TRBJ1-1; possibly TRBD1 for D (5 bases). The V end was cut by 7 bases, the J end by 7 bases, with 13 bases between. The CDR3 length is 12 residues. Germline V gene data show CDR1 as MNHEY and CDR2 as SVGAGI. The CDR3 DNA reads as TGTGCCAGCAAAACGTTCGGGGGTGAAGCTTTCTTT. Translating gives CASKTFGGEAFF.

The chain combines TRBV10-3 with TRBJ2-7; 11 nucleotides line up with TRBD1. J was trimmed by 7 bases and V by 5 bases; bases with no gene match: 10. Germline V CDR1 and CDR2: ENHRY, SYGVKD. The CDR3 consists of 15 residues. CDR3 sequence: CAISSFGQGAEEQYF. In DNA form, the CDR3 reads TGTGCCATCAGTAGTTTCGGACAGGGGGCTGAAGAGCAGTACTTC.

The chain couples TRBV2 to TRBJ2-1; 7 nucleotides agree with TRBD2. Germline CDR1 and CDR2: SNHLY and FYNNEI. With V trimmed by 5 bases and J by 8 bases, 3 bases remained unmatched. This CDR3 comprises 12 residues. CDR3 sequence (DNA): TGTGCCAGCAGTCGGGGGGACCATGAGCAGTTCTTC. Protein sequence: CASSRGDHEQFF. The full variable domain, with the rest looked up from reference TRBV2 and TRBJ2-1, is EPEVTQTPSHQVTQMGQEVILRCVPISNHLYFYWYRQILGQKVEFLVSFYNNEISEKSEIFDDQFSVERPDGSNFTLKIRSTKLEDSAMYFCASSRGDHEQFFGPGTRLTVL.

The chain carries TRBV27 and TRBJ2-2; D gene ambiguous. Per the germline V gene, CDR1 is MNHEY and CDR2 is SMNVEV (reference sequence). The length of the CDR3 is 16 residues. Trimming cost V 3 bases and J 0 bases, with 11 bases left between them. The CDR3 spells CASSFSQRTNTGELFF. The DNA of the CDR3 is TGTGCCAGCAGTTTCTCACAGAGAACGAACACCGGGGAGCTGTTTTTT.

The rearrangement links TRBV4-3 to TRBJ2-1; 11 bases are shared with TRBD2. V gave up 1 base and J gave up 5 bases; unmatched junction bases: 4. CDR3 length: 16 amino acids. Germline V gives CDR1 LGHNA, CDR2 YSLEER. The CDR3 region is CASSQGLAGRDNEQFF. The CDR3 DNA sequence: TGCGCCAGCAGCCAAGGACTAGCGGGAAGGGACAATGAGCAGTTCTTC.

This rearrangement joins TRBV4-2 to TRBJ2-7, with 11 bases lining up with TRBD2. V was pared by 1 base and J by 3 bases, with 2 bases of the junction left unmatched. From germline, CDR1 is LGHNA and CDR2 YNFKEQ. This CDR3 has 15 residues. The CDR3, as DNA: TGTGCCAGCAGCCAAGGACTAGCGGGGCGCTACGAGCAGTACTTC. Its translation: CASSQGLAGRYEQYF.

DNA of the CDR3: TGCGCCAGCCTCGGACTCCGTGCTCTGGATGAGCAGTTCTTC. Its translation: CASLGLRALDEQFF. The chain employs TRBV4-3 and TRBJ2-1, with D perhaps TRBD2 (5 bases). V was pared by 8 bases and J by 8 bases, with 19 bases between. The length of the CDR3 is 14 residues. CDR1 and CDR2 from the germline V gene are LGHNA and YSLEER.

In its sample, this clone was seen once. The J gene is TRBJ2-5, the V gene TRBV29-1; 8 bases map to TRBD2. The V and J ends lost 7 bases and 6 bases, in that order; junction bases with no gene match: 13. Germline CDR1 is SQVTM and CDR2 is ANQGSEA. This CDR3 is 14 amino acids long. The CDR3 is CSDSSGGAEKTQYF. DNA of the CDR3: TGCAGCGACTCCTCCGGGGGGGCCGAAAAGACCCAGTACTTC. The full variable domain, rest sourced from reference TRBV29-1 and TRBJ2-5, is SAVISQKPSRDICQRGTSLTIQCQVDSQVTMMFWYRQQPGQSLTLIATANQGSEATYESGFVIDKFPISRPNLTFSTLTVSNMSPEDSSIYLCSDSSGGAEKTQYFGPGTRLLVL.

This chain joins TRBV5-1 and TRBJ1-4; weak D call: TRBD1 (6 bases). Trimming removed 2 bases from V and 7 bases from J, with 15 bases in between. Germline-derived CDR1 and CDR2 are SGHRS and YFSETQ. The CDR3 runs 15 residues. The CDR3 DNA follows: TGCGCCAGCAGCTTAGTTTGGGGGCTGGGTGAAAAACTGTTTTTT. Its protein product is CASSLVWGLGEKLFF.

This rearrangement joins TRBV6-1 to TRBJ2-7, with 8 bases lining up with TRBD2. CDR1 is MNHNS, CDR2 SASEGT, per germline. V dropped 5 bases and J dropped 2; count of bases not matched to a gene: 8. CDR3 length equals 15 residues. Written as DNA, the CDR3 is TGTGCCAGCAGTAAATTCGGGGGGGAGACCTACGAGCAGTACTTC. Protein product: CASSKFGGETYEQYF.

V and J are TRBV30 and TRBJ2-5; tentatively, D is TRBD1 (7 bases). The V gene lost 4 bases and the J gene lost 5 bases, with 8 bases spanning the gap. Germline V gene sequence: CDR1 GTSNPN, CDR2 SVGIG (reference sequence). The CDR3 contains 11 residues. The CDR3 DNA is TGTGCCTGGACAGGGGGGGAGACCCAGTACTTC. Its protein product is CAWTGGETQYF.

This clone was detected a few times. The V gene is TRBV19, the J gene TRBJ1-5, with D hard to call. This CDR3 region has 12 residues. Trimming took 5 bases from V and 6 from J, leaving 8 bases between them. Germline CDR1 is LNHDA and CDR2 is SQIVND (reference sequence). CDR3 DNA: TGTGCCAGTAGTCGGTTCGCTCAGCCCCAGCATTTT. It yields the protein CASSRFAQPQHF.

V gene TRBV30 combines with J gene TRBJ1-2, with D tentatively TRBD1 (6 bases). This CDR3 has 13 residues. Germline V lookup: CDR1 GTSNPN, CDR2 SVGIG (reference sequence). Trimming shortened V by 8 bases and J by 5 bases, and 18 bases separated the two germline ends. CDR3 DNA: TGTGCCCGGCTAGGGGGAAGTGGATATGGCTACACCTTC. It codes for CARLGGSGYGYTF.

The chain combines TRBV6-1 with TRBJ1-6; 9 bases agree with TRBD1. Germline loops: CDR1 MNHNS, CDR2 SASEGT. The J segment lost 2 bases and the V segment lost 10 bases, leaving 6 bases of the junction unmatched. The CDR3 sequence is 15 residues long. CDR3 DNA sequence: TGTGCCACCCGGGACAGGGCCCCCTATAATTCACCCCTCCACTTT. It yields the protein CATRDRAPYNSPLHF.

The chain's CDR3 is CASSYKGAEQYF. CDR3 in DNA: TGTGCCAGCAGTTATAAGGGGGCCGAGCAGTACTTC. The chain recombines TRBV6-6 with TRBJ2-7; 7 bases line up with TRBD1. CDR3 length equals 12 residues. CDR1 is MNHNY, CDR2 SVGAGI, per germline (reference sequence). The V gene end was trimmed by 3 bases and the J gene end by 6 bases; junction bases not matched to a gene: 2.

The chain couples TRBV13 to TRBJ2-3; 11 bases fit TRBD2. There are 16 residues in the CDR3. Trimming took 0 bases from V and 5 from J; bases not matched to a gene: 4. Germline CDR1 and CDR2: PRHDT and FYEKMQ (reference sequence). CDR3 sequence: CASSLGLGTSGDTQYF. In DNA, the CDR3 is TGTGCCAGCAGCTTAGGGTTAGGGACTAGCGGAGATACGCAGTATTTT.